The entry that follows covers one TCR beta chain sequence. The data were taken from a study of blood T cell repertoires in COVID-19. Study background: Samples of COVID-19 (acute and convalescent) were obtained from the United States, Italy and Spain. PBMCs, B-cell-depleted T cells, or T cells provided the cDNA or gDNA that made up the material.

The trim removed 1 base at V and 8 bases at J, leaving 10 bases unmatched. CDR3 length: 16 amino acids. Germline V CDR1 and CDR2: SGHAT, FQNNGV. Only in-frame clones appear in the TCRdb table, and some are missing; sequencing was by immunoSEQ multiplex PCR. Among about 180,000 clones listed, roughly 80% were seen once. What was sequenced was peripheral blood. The chain is built from TRBV11-2 and TRBJ1-2, with 10 positions matching TRBD1. This TCR derives from a human donor in a cohort sampled during active COVID-19. The CDR3 here is CASSLGRAGTGVGYTF. CDR3 DNA: TGTGCCAGCAGCTTAGGTCGGGCCGGGACAGGGGTAGGCTACACCTTC. Variable domain in full (rest from reference TRBV11-2 and TRBJ1-2): EAGVAQSPRYKIIEKRQSVAFWCNPISGHATLYWYQQILGQGPKLLIQFQNNGVVDDSQLPKDRFSAERLKGVDSTLKIQPAKLEDSAVYLCASSLGRAGTGVGYTFGSGTRLTVV.